These 28 T cell receptor beta chains came from one sample sequenced in a study of siplizumab effects on memory and regulatory T cells. Generated by immunoSEQ multiplex PCR, the TCRdb table keeps only in-frame clones and is missing some. The table shows 90,000 to 130,000 clones, with approximately 92% occurring only once. Material for sequencing was CD4+ T cells sorted from blood. The receptor set was obtained from a human donor in good health.

CDR3: CASSRDRETKNIQYF. Here the CDR3 DNA reads TGTGCCAGTAGTCGGGACAGGGAGACCAAAAACATTCAGTACTTC. V and J are TRBV19 and TRBJ2-4, with 9 bases lining up with TRBD1. With V trimmed by 5 bases and J by 2 bases, 4 bases remained unmatched. The CDR3 contains 15 residues. CDR1 is LNHDA, CDR2 SQIVND, per germline (reference sequence).

This clone was seen a single time. The V gene is TRBV15, the J gene TRBJ1-1; D remains ambiguous. The CDR3 is 14 residues long. Between the trimmed V and J ends, which lost 5 bases and 3 bases, there was a span of 13 bases. Germline V CDR1 and CDR2: LNHNV, YYDKDF (reference sequence). CDR3 amino acids: CATSPRGSYTEAFF. In nucleotides, the CDR3 is TGTGCCACCAGCCCCCGAGGGAGCTACACTGAAGCTTTCTTT.

The V gene is TRBV6-5, the J gene TRBJ1-2; TRBD1 aligns across 8 bases. CDR3 length: 15 amino acids. The J segment lost 4 bases and the V segment lost 5 bases, leaving 9 bases of the junction unmatched. CDR1 is MNHEY and CDR2 is SVGAGI in the germline V gene. CDR3: CASSPLQGASYGYTF. Written as DNA, the CDR3 is TGTGCCAGCAGTCCTCTCCAGGGGGCTAGCTATGGCTACACCTTC.

V and J are TRBV7-6 and TRBJ2-5; the D gene is possibly TRBD1 (6 bases). CDR1 and CDR2 from the germline V gene are SGHVS and FNYEAQ. Between the trimmed V and J ends, which lost 0 bases and 1 base, there was a span of 9 bases. The CDR3 contains 15 residues. DNA for the CDR3: TGTGCCAGCAGCTTAGCGGGGGCCCTCCAAGAGACCCAGTACTTC. Amino acids: CASSLAGALQETQYF.

This chain connects TRBV15 to TRBJ2-7; D is perhaps TRBD1 (6 bases). CDR1 and CDR2 (germline): LNHNV, YYDKDF (reference sequence). The CDR3 spans 13 residues. V gave up 5 bases and J gave up 2 bases, with 10 bases separating them. The chain's CDR3 is CATSRDIPYEQYF. In DNA, the CDR3 is TGTGCCACCAGCCGGGACATTCCCTACGAGCAGTACTTC.

J is TRBJ1-4 and V is TRBV2, with a possible D match to TRBD1 (5 bases). Germline V gene data show CDR1 as SNHLY and CDR2 as FYNNEI. There are 15 residues in the CDR3. Trimming left V 3 bases short and J 4 bases short, with 12 bases between. In DNA, the CDR3 is TGTGCCAGCAGTGATTCAAGGGGTGATAATGAAAAACTGTTTTTT. Encoded protein: CASSDSRGDNEKLFF.

In its sample, this clone was seen once. J is TRBJ1-2 and V is TRBV7-9; D might be TRBD1 (5 bases). CDR1 is SEHNR and CDR2 is FQNEAQ in the germline V gene (reference sequence). The CDR3 has 15 amino acids. V lost 2 bases to trimming and J lost 4 bases, with 14 bases between them. CDR3 residues: CASSLQLTAIYGYTF. As DNA, the CDR3 is TGTGCCAGCAGCTTACAGTTGACAGCAATCTATGGCTACACCTTC.

The chain recombines TRBV11-3 with TRBJ2-2, with D unresolved. Germline V CDR1 and CDR2: SGHNT, YENEEA. V was shortened by 0 bases and J by 3 bases, with 5 bases between the two germline ends. The CDR3 has 14 residues. The chain's CDR3 is CASSLELHTGELFF. In DNA form, the CDR3 reads TGTGCCAGCAGCTTAGAACTCCACACCGGGGAGCTGTTTTTT.

In its sample, this clone was seen a few times. This chain connects TRBV25-1 to TRBJ1-2; D not resolved. Germline V gene data show CDR1 as MGHDK and CDR2 as SYGVNS. The V gene lost 1 base and the J gene lost 8 bases, with 11 bases spanning the gap. The CDR3 is 13 amino acids. CDR3 nucleotides: TGTGCCAGCAGTGAATTGGCCGGACGAGGCTACACCTTC. Translating it yields CASSELAGRGYTF.

V usage is TRBV2 and J usage is TRBJ2-3, with D unclear. Germline CDR1 SNHLY, CDR2 FYNNEI. The CDR3 extends over 11 amino acids. The germline V and J ends were trimmed by 3 bases and 5 bases, with 3 bases remaining between them. CDR3 bases: TGTGCCAGCAGTGACAAAGATACGCAGTATTTT. Translation: CASSDKDTQYF.

The chain couples TRBV25-1 to TRBJ1-6, with a weak D call TRBD1 (5 bases). Germline values: CDR1 MGHDK, CDR2 SYGVNS. The V end was cut by 3 bases, the J end by 7 bases, with 13 bases between. This CDR3 has 15 amino acids. In DNA, the CDR3 is TGTGCCAGCAGTGAGGGGGGTCGGGGCAATTCACCCCTCCACTTT. Translating it yields CASSEGGRGNSPLHF.

The chain recombines TRBV6-1 with TRBJ2-1; no firm D call. V lost 0 bases and J lost 7, with 13 bases in between. Germline assignment: CDR1 MNHNS and CDR2 SASEGT. This CDR3 comprises 15 residues. CDR3 bases: TGTGCCAGCAGTGAAGCAGGGAAAGGCACGAATGAGCAGTTCTTC. Protein product: CASSEAGKGTNEQFF.

J is TRBJ1-1 and V is TRBV5-1; D is ambiguous. Looked up from germline, CDR1 is SGHRS and CDR2 is YFSETQ. V lost 3 bases, J lost 0 bases, and 18 bases lay in between. The CDR3 totals 17 residues. The DNA of the CDR3 is TGCGCCAGCAGCTCAACTCCAGGTGGATTCCTGAACACTGAAGCTTTCTTT. This translates into CASSSTPGGFLNTEAFF.

V gene TRBV14 combines with J gene TRBJ1-2; D call uncertain. CDR3 length: 15 residues. Germline loops: CDR1 SGHDN, CDR2 FVKESK. V lost 1 base and J 4 bases, leaving 13 bases between the germline ends. The CDR3 reads CASSQVRANFYGYTF. The CDR3 nucleotides are TGTGCCAGCAGCCAAGTACGAGCCAACTTCTATGGCTACACCTTC.

The rearrangement links TRBV28 to TRBJ1-4; no reliable D call. Trimming cost V 6 bases and J 5 bases, with 13 bases left between them. Per the germline V gene, CDR1 is MDHEN and CDR2 is SYDVKM. This CDR3 region has 14 residues. The CDR3 protein is CASSHPQLNEKLFF. In DNA, the CDR3 is TGTGCCAGCAGCCATCCACAACTGAATGAAAAACTGTTTTTT.

The CDR3 sequence is CASSLGLAGAQSSYNEQFF. The CDR3 region has the DNA TGTGCCAGCAGCTTAGGACTAGCGGGAGCCCAGAGCTCCTACAATGAGCAGTTCTTC. The genes are TRBV7-9 and TRBJ2-1; 12 nucleotides line up with TRBD2. This CDR3 comprises 19 residues. Looked up from germline, CDR1 is SEHNR and CDR2 is FQNEAQ (reference sequence). Unmatched junction bases numbered 7, after V lost 1 base and J lost 0 bases.

The genes are TRBV10-3 and TRBJ2-3; D perhaps matches TRBD2 (5 bases). Between the trimmed V and J ends, which lost 4 bases and 0 bases, there was a span of 8 bases. CDR1 ENHRY and CDR2 SYGVKD come from the germline V gene. This CDR3 comprises 14 residues. For the CDR3, the DNA is TGTGCCATCAGTGCTCCGGGAAGCACAGATACGCAGTATTTT. The encoded protein is CAISAPGSTDTQYF.

This chain uses TRBV2 with TRBJ2-1; 13 bases align to TRBD2. V was pared by 4 bases and J by 6 bases, with 3 bases of the junction left unmatched. This CDR3 has 15 amino acids. Per germline, CDR1 SNHLY and CDR2 FYNNEI. The CDR3 protein is CASSVLAGGSNEQFF. CDR3 coding DNA: TGTGCCAGCAGTGTACTAGCGGGGGGGAGCAATGAGCAGTTCTTC.

The chain is built from TRBV5-1 and TRBJ1-5; 7 positions agree with TRBD1. Germline CDR1 SGHRS, CDR2 YFSETQ. J gave up 3 bases and V 4 bases, and 7 bases lay outside the gene matches. This CDR3 region has 15 residues. The chain's CDR3 is CASSPSGQDNQPQHF. In DNA form, the CDR3 reads TGCGCCAGCAGCCCGAGCGGACAGGACAATCAGCCCCAGCATTTT.

V and J are TRBV5-1 and TRBJ2-2; D gene uncertain. Trimming shortened V by 4 bases and J by 0 bases, and 10 bases separated the two germline ends. Germline CDR1 and CDR2: SGHRS and YFSETQ. The CDR3 loop spans 15 amino acids. This chain's CDR3 is CASSLSASNTGELFF. CDR3 nucleotides: TGCGCCAGCAGCCTTTCGGCTTCGAACACCGGGGAGCTGTTTTTT.

The chain has TRBV9 and TRBJ2-2; D is unresolved. Germline V gene sequence: CDR1 SGDLS, CDR2 YYNGEE. CDR3 size: 15 residues. V lost 1 base, J lost 2 bases, and 9 bases lay in between. The CDR3 DNA sequence: TGTGCCAGCAGCGTACGGATCCATAACACCGGGGAGCTGTTTTTT. Residues: CASSVRIHNTGELFF.

The chain combines TRBV27 with TRBJ1-6; tentative D call: TRBD1 (6 bases). Germline lookup yields CDR1 MNHEY and CDR2 SMNVEV (reference sequence). CDR3 size: 14 residues. The ends were cut back, 3 bases at V and 7 bases at J, with 10 bases in the middle. The CDR3: CASSFNRDNSPLHF. The CDR3 DNA follows: TGTGCCAGCAGTTTTAACAGGGACAATTCACCCCTCCACTTT.

The rearrangement uses TRBV5-1 and TRBJ2-5; no definite D call. This CDR3 spans 12 amino acids. Germline lookup yields CDR1 SGHRS and CDR2 YFSETQ. V lost 1 base, J lost 5 bases, and 6 bases lay in between. This chain's CDR3 is CASSLTLETQYF. The CDR3 DNA follows: TGCGCCAGCAGCTTGACGTTGGAGACCCAGTACTTC.

The gene calls are TRBV27 and TRBJ2-7; 11 bases line up with TRBD2. V lost 3 bases and J lost 2; bases outside the gene matches: 9. The CDR3 runs 17 residues. Germline-derived CDR1 and CDR2 are MNHEY and SMNVEV (reference sequence). In nucleotides, the CDR3 is TGTGCCAGCAGTTTGGCTAGCGGGAGGAGGGGCCCCTACGAGCAGTACTTC. Residues: CASSLASGRRGPYEQYF.

V usage is TRBV6-5 and J usage is TRBJ2-7; 7 bases map to TRBD1. V gave up 8 bases and J gave up 3 bases; unmatched junction bases: 4. Germline CDR1 MNHEY, CDR2 SVGAGI. The CDR3 is 12 amino acids. In DNA form, the CDR3 reads TGTGCCAGCTCGACAGGGCACTACGAGCAGTACTTC. This translates into CASSTGHYEQYF.

This clone was counted a single time. This sequence joins TRBV7-7 and TRBJ2-2; D is uncertain. Germline CDR1 reads SSHAT; CDR2 reads FNYEAQ (reference sequence). The CDR3 covers 14 residues. V was cut by 5 bases and J by 2 bases, with 9 bases left in between. The CDR3 DNA sequence: TGTGCCAGCAGCGCCTCGGGTAACACCGGGGAGCTGTTTTTT. Amino acids: CASSASGNTGELFF.

The gene calls are TRBV7-6 and TRBJ2-6; D is ambiguous. The CDR3 spans 16 residues. The V gene lost 3 bases and the J gene lost 0 bases, with 9 bases spanning the gap. The germline V gene has CDR1 SGHVS and CDR2 FNYEAQ. The CDR3 reads CASSFRTNSGANVLTF. DNA for the CDR3: TGTGCCAGCAGCTTTCGGACGAACTCTGGGGCCAACGTCCTGACTTTC.

The chain carries TRBV5-1 and TRBJ2-6; 7 positions match TRBD2. V was clipped by 7 bases and J by 0 bases; unmatched bases: 7. Per the germline V gene, CDR1 is SGHRS and CDR2 is YFSETQ. This CDR3 is 16 amino acids long. The CDR3 sequence is CASSWGGSSGANVLTF. The DNA of the CDR3 is TGCGCCAGCTCCTGGGGGGGGAGCTCTGGGGCCAACGTCCTGACTTTC.